The 29 T cell receptor delta chains listed next were all sequenced from one sample in a study of gamma-delta T cells after stem cell transplantation. TCRdb re-processed the RT-PCR reads via CATT. The data contain about 800 delta-chain clones, less than 1.5% of them seen just once; the ten biggest clones take up about 40%. Material for sequencing was gamma-delta T cells. The source of these receptors is a human donor. It is not recorded whose cells these are; they may come from a transplant donor.

As regards this clone: A read error likely explains why the TCRdb protein, taken from a much larger clone, differs from this DNA's translation at residue 6; the protein shown is translated from the DNA. The gene calls are TRDV2 and TRDJ1; 8 bases map to TRDD3. The germline V gene encodes CDR1 GEAIGNYY and CDR2 EKD. The CDR3 spans 20 residues. V was clipped by 0 bases and J by 6 bases; unmatched bases: 23. The CDR3 bases are TGTGCCTGTGACACCTTCTCTGGGGGACCCCCCCGAGAACACTTCCATAAACTCATCTTT. Amino acids: CACDTFSGGPPREHFHKLIF.

This clone was picked up a small number of times. The amino acid sequence in TCRdb belongs to a much larger clone and departs from this DNA's translation at residue 13, likely a sequencing read error; the sequence shown is translated from the DNA. V is TRDV2 and J is TRDJ1; 12 bases agree with TRDD3. V shed 3 bases, J shed 7 bases, and the junction held 14 bases outside the gene matches. Germline V gene sequence: CDR1 GEAIGNYY, CDR2 EKD. The CDR3 spans 17 residues. The CDR3 DNA sequence: TGTGCCTGTGACCAAGTATCTGGGGGATACGCCGTCGGTAAACTCATCTTT. This gives the protein CACDQVSGGYAVGKLIF.

Notes on this clone: A read error is possible here, since a much larger clone lies one base away. The chain carries TRDV2 and TRDJ1; the match to TRDD3 covers 12 bases. This CDR3 is 19 amino acids long. Germline CDR1 is GEAIGNYY and CDR2 is EKD. CDR3 coding DNA: TGTGCCTGTGACACCGTGAGCACTGGGGGATACACGAACACCGATAGACTCATCTTT. Amino acid sequence: CACDTVSTGGYTNTDRLIF.

Within the sample, this clone is medium-sized. This likely traces to a read error, being one base from a far larger clone. This sample also contains other DNA sequences that code for the same CDR3. The V call is TRDV2, the J call TRDJ1, with D perhaps matching TRDD3 (7 bases). The CDR3 is 20 residues long. Germline V gene lookup returns CDR1 GEAIGNYY and CDR2 EKD. In DNA, the CDR3 is TGTGCCTGCGACACCGTTTCTTTCCTAAAGGCTGGGGGGATCACCGATAAACTCATCTTT. Translation gives CACDTVSFLKAGGITDKLIF.

This clone has only a few counts. TCRdb records a much larger clone's protein for this DNA, with a difference at residue 4 that likely arises from a read error; the protein given is the translation of the DNA. The DNA of the CDR3 is TGTGCCTGTGGCCTACTACCCGGGGGTAACGATAAACTCATCTTT. This translates into CACGLLPGGNDKLIF. The chain has TRDV2 and TRDJ1; D is tentatively TRDD2 or TRDD3 (5 bases each). CDR3 length: 15 residues. From germline, CDR1 is GEAIGNYY and CDR2 EKD. Between the trimmed V and J ends, which lost 5 bases and 4 bases, there was a span of 19 bases.

Worth noting for this clone: The mismatch at residue 6 between this DNA's translation and the TCRdb protein of a much larger clone likely reflects a read error; the protein shown is translated from the DNA. The rearrangement links TRDV2 to TRDJ1; 11 positions match TRDD3. This CDR3 contains 20 residues. Germline assignment: CDR1 GEAIGNYY and CDR2 EKD. V lost 3 bases and J lost 3; bases outside the gene matches: 20. CDR3 region: CACDPANLGDTGANADKLIF. For the CDR3, the DNA is TGTGCCTGTGACCCGGCGAACCTGGGGGATACTGGGGCCAACGCCGATAAACTCATCTTT.

This clone has only a few counts. This likely stems from a read error, as it lies one base from a far larger clone. The gene calls are TRDV2 and TRDJ1; D perhaps matches TRDD3 (5 bases). This CDR3 region has 14 residues. Per the germline V gene, CDR1 is GEAIGNYY and CDR2 is EKD. CDR3 in DNA: TGTGCCTGTGGCACCGTGGGGAACACCGATAAACTCATCTTT. Translation gives CACGTVGNTDKLIF.

This clone was counted a few times. The protein TCRdb lists belongs to a much larger clone and differs from this DNA's translation at residue 6, which points to a read error; the protein shown is made from the DNA. The gene calls are TRDV2 and TRDJ1; 10 bases are a match to TRDD3. This CDR3 is 20 amino acids long. The germline CDR1 and CDR2 sequences are GEAIGNYY and EKD. V dropped 0 bases and J dropped 0; count of bases not matched to a gene: 15. In DNA, the CDR3 is TGTGCCTGTGACACCCCCACTGATACGAGGACTGGGGGATACACCGATAAACTCATCTTT. This encodes CACDTPTDTRTGGYTDKLIF.

This clone was detected only a few times. The mismatch at residue 5 between this DNA's translation and the TCRdb protein of a much larger clone likely reflects a read error; the protein shown is translated from the DNA. The V gene is TRDV2, the J gene TRDJ2; 10 bases line up with TRDD3. The CDR3 has 15 residues. Per the germline V gene, CDR1 is GEAIGNYY and CDR2 is EKD. The trim removed 3 bases at V and 5 bases at J, leaving 5 bases unmatched. CDR3 DNA: TGTGCCTGTGACCGCGTACTGGGGGATACAGCACAACTCTTCTTT. This gives the protein CACDRVLGDTAQLFF.

As for this clone: Only one base separates this from a far larger clonotype, so it likely reflects a read error. The gene calls are TRDV2 and TRDJ1, with D perhaps matching TRDD3 (5 bases). This CDR3 is built from 16 residues. The germline V gene encodes CDR1 GEAIGNYY and CDR2 EKD. The CDR3 sequence: CACDTGFGGFTDKPIF. CDR3 DNA sequence: TGTGCCTGTGACACCGGTTTCGGGGGGTTCACCGATAAACCCATCTTT.

This clone was detected only a few times. The protein that TCRdb holds for this DNA derives from a much larger clone and differs from the translated DNA at residue 14, which likely indicates a read error; the protein shown here is translated from the DNA. The rearrangement joins TRDV2 to TRDJ1; D is possibly TRDD3 (6 bases). The germline CDR1 and CDR2 sequences are GEAIGNYY and EKD. There are 16 residues in the CDR3. The CDR3 DNA sequence: TGTGCCTGTGACACCGTGGGGGGTTTCAACACCGATAAACCCATCTTT. It translates to CACDTVGGFNTDKPIF.

A note on this clone: A far bigger clonotype differs at one base, so this is likely a read error. The sample holds other DNA sequences that translate to the same CDR3. The V call is TRDV2, the J call TRDJ1, with D possibly TRDD3 on 5 matching bases. This CDR3 is 15 amino acids long. V shed 1 base and J shed 4 bases, with 15 bases lying between them. Germline CDR1 reads GEAIGNYY; CDR2 reads EKD. Written as DNA, the CDR3 is TGTGCCTGTGACACTGCGGGGACACCGGGCGATAAACTCATCTTT. Protein: CACDTAGTPGDKLIF.

This clone was picked up a small number of times. TCRdb assigns this DNA the protein of a much larger clone, which departs from its translation at residue 14; this likely reflects a read error, and the protein shown comes from translating the DNA. This chain links TRDV2 with TRDJ1; the match to TRDD2 covers 7 bases. Germline V CDR1 and CDR2: GEAIGNYY, EKD. The CDR3 consists of 18 residues. CDR3: CACDTLSYSTTYTNKLIF. CDR3 nucleotide sequence: TGTGCCTGTGACACCCTTTCCTACTCGACTACCTACACCAATAAACTCATCTTT.

On this clone itself: Translating this DNA gives a protein that differs at residue 10 from the TCRdb one, which belongs to a much larger clone; a read error is likely, and the protein shown is this translation. CDR3 sequence reads: CACDTLGDKLDTDKLIF. The CDR3 DNA follows: TGTGCCTGTGACACACTGGGGGATAAACTGGACACCGATAAACTCATCTTT. The V call is TRDV2, the J call TRDJ1; 11 bases map to TRDD3. This CDR3 has 17 amino acids. The junction had 6 bases not matched to a gene; V was cut back by 1 base and J by 0 bases. The germline V gene encodes CDR1 GEAIGNYY and CDR2 EKD.

This clone has just a few counts. For this DNA, TCRdb reports the protein of a much larger clone, which diverges at residue 6, most likely from a read error; the protein presented here is translated directly from the DNA. The chain combines TRDV2 with TRDJ1; D might be TRDD3 (5 bases). Germline V gene lookup returns CDR1 GEAIGNYY and CDR2 EKD. Trimming took off 4 bases at V and 0 bases at J, with 14 bases between the two ends. CDR3 length equals 15 residues. CDR3 amino acids: CACDSPGGYTDKLIF. The CDR3 region has the DNA TGTGCCTGTGATTCCCCGGGGGGCTACACCGATAAACTCATCTTT.

As concerns this clone: The TCRdb record carries a much larger clone's protein, which differs from this DNA's translation at residue 12; a read error is the likely cause, and the protein listed here is the DNA translation. V gene TRDV2 combines with J gene TRDJ1; 11 bases agree with TRDD3. With V trimmed by 0 bases and J by 2 bases, 10 bases remained unmatched. From germline, CDR1 is GEAIGNYY and CDR2 EKD. The CDR3 runs 18 residues. The CDR3 DNA reads TGTGCCTGTGACACCGTTGATGGGGGATACGCAGTGACCGATAAACTCATCTTT. Protein product: CACDTVDGGYAVTDKLIF.

This clone was counted between two and nine times. TCRdb assigns this DNA the protein of a much larger clone, which departs from its translation at residue 8; this likely reflects a read error, and the protein shown comes from translating the DNA. V usage is TRDV2 and J usage is TRDJ1; the match to TRDD3 covers 7 bases. The germline V gene has CDR1 GEAIGNYY and CDR2 EKD. The CDR3 is 16 residues long. With V trimmed by 3 bases and J by 3 bases, 12 bases remained unmatched. The CDR3 region has the DNA TGTGCCTGTGACGCCTTACTGAGGGATACTGCCGATAAACTCATCTTT. It encodes CACDALLRDTADKLIF.

Within the sample, this clone is medium-sized. This chain joins TRDV2 and TRDJ1; 10 bases match TRDD3. With 0 bases clipped from V and 2 bases from J, the junction kept 11 bases outside the gene matches. The germline V gene encodes CDR1 GEAIGNYY and CDR2 EKD. The CDR3 is made up of 18 amino acids. In DNA form, the CDR3 reads TGTGCCTGTGACACCGTTGAGGGGGGATACGCAGGGACCGATAAACTCATCTTT. Encoded protein: CACDTVEGGYAGTDKLIF.

As to this clone: The protein held in TCRdb is that of a much larger clone and does not match this DNA's translation at residue 6, likely because of a read error; the protein shown is translated from the DNA. V and J are TRDV2 and TRDJ1; maybe TRDD3 (7 bases). This CDR3 is built from 20 residues. With 0 bases removed from V and 1 base from J, the gap between germline ends came to 26 bases. The germline gives CDR1 GEAIGNYY, CDR2 EKD. The chain's CDR3 is CACDTASFLKAGGITDKLIF. The CDR3 DNA reads as TGTGCCTGTGACACCGCTTCTTTCCTAAAGGCTGGGGGGATCACCGATAAACTCATCTTT.

This clone has a handful of counts. The likely explanation is a read error, given a far larger clone one base away. The same CDR3 arises from other DNA sequences in this sample as well. V and J are TRDV2 and TRDJ1; 12 bases line up with TRDD3. J was trimmed by 3 bases and V by 7 bases; bases with no gene match: 11. The CDR3 runs to 16 residues. From germline, CDR1 is GEAIGNYY and CDR2 EKD. DNA of the CDR3: TGTGCCTGCGACGCCTTACTGGGGGATACTGCCGATAAACTCATCTTT. The encoded protein is CACDALLGDTADKLIF.

Notes on this clone: TCRdb lists the protein of a much larger clone for this DNA, which differs at residue 15, so this is likely a read error; the protein given here is translated from the DNA itself. The chain has TRDV2 and TRDJ1; TRDD3 aligns across 8 bases. Per the germline V gene, CDR1 is GEAIGNYY and CDR2 is EKD. The J segment lost 6 bases and the V segment lost 0 bases, leaving 23 bases of the junction unmatched. This CDR3 comprises 20 residues. DNA for the CDR3: TGTGCCTGTGACACCCTCTCTGGGGGACCCCCCCGAGAACACTCCCATAAACTCATCTTT. This encodes CACDTLSGGPPREHSHKLIF.

In regard to this clone: The junction departs from germline at one end; a sequencing error may be responsible. The V call is TRDV2, the J call TRDJ1; 7 nucleotides agree with TRDD3. The CDR3 spans 15 residues. Germline CDR1 reads GEAIGNYY; CDR2 reads EKD. The CDR3 DNA reads as TGTGCCCGTGACCTCTGGGGGTCCCACACCGATAAACTCATCTTT. Translation gives CARDLWGSHTDKLIF.

In this sample, this clone turned up a few times. It may be a read error: a sequence one base away is much more abundant. The sample contains more than one DNA sequence encoding this CDR3. The chain recombines TRDV2 with TRDJ1; 12 positions match TRDD3. Germline V gene data show CDR1 as GEAIGNYY and CDR2 as EKD. CDR3 length equals 16 residues. CDR3 region: CACDTVWGIRNDKLIF. The CDR3 DNA reads as TGTGCCTGCGACACCGTCTGGGGGATACGAAACGATAAACTCATCTTT.

A word on this clone: This likely came from a read error, as a far larger clone is one base away. J is TRDJ1 and V is TRDV2; tentative D call: TRDD3 (5 bases). Trimming took off 0 bases at V and 0 bases at J, with 7 bases between the two ends. CDR1 is GEAIGNYY, CDR2 EKD, per germline. This CDR3 is built from 14 residues. The DNA of the CDR3 is TGTGCCTGTGACACCGCGGGGAACACCGATAAACTCATCTTT. Its protein product is CACDTAGNTDKLIF.

On this clone itself: A far larger clone is a single base away, which makes a read error likely. Distinct nucleotide sequences in the sample also encode this CDR3. The chain joins TRDV2 to TRDJ1; 12 positions agree with TRDD3. This CDR3 is 20 amino acids long. The trim removed 1 base at V and 1 base at J, leaving 15 bases unmatched. Germline lookup yields CDR1 GEAIGNYY and CDR2 EKD. CDR3 sequence reads: CACDTGWGIRLRAITDKLIF. The CDR3 DNA is TGTGCCTGTGACACTGGCTGGGGGATACGCTTACGAGCGATCACCGATAAACTCATCTTT.

By proportion, this clone is medium-sized. Other nucleotide sequences from this sample produce the same CDR3. The chain uses TRDV1 and TRDJ1, with 7 nucleotides matching TRDD3. The J segment lost 0 bases and the V segment lost 5 bases, leaving 36 bases of the junction unmatched. Germline V lookup: CDR1 TSWWSYY, CDR2 QGS. This CDR3 region has 25 residues. DNA for the CDR3: TGTGCTCTTGGGCTAAACCCGGGCAAGGCCTTTCTCAAGTACTGGGGTTGGGGGGACACCGATAAACTCATCTTT. This gives the protein CALGLNPGKAFLKYWGWGDTDKLIF.

In its sample, this clone was seen a few times. One base separates it from a far larger clone, so it is likely a read error. This sample also contains other DNA sequences that code for the same CDR3. The chain has TRDV2 and TRDJ1; 7 nucleotides agree with TRDD3. J lost 0 bases, V lost 4 bases, and 13 bases had no gene match. This CDR3 has 17 amino acids. Germline V gene lookup returns CDR1 GEAIGNYY and CDR2 EKD. CDR3 DNA: TGTGCCTGTGATACCGTCCGAGCTCTGGGGGACACCGATAAACTCATCTTT. The encoded protein is CACDTVRALGDTDKLIF.

About this clone: The protein given by TCRdb reflects a much larger clone and differs at residue 4 from this DNA's translation, likely from a read error; the protein shown is the DNA's translation. CDR3 nucleotides: TGTGCCTGTGCCAGTGTACTGGGGGCTGATACCTACACCGATAAACTCATCTTT. Protein sequence: CACASVLGADTYTDKLIF. The chain couples TRDV2 to TRDJ1; TRDD3 matches at 8 bases. This CDR3 comprises 18 residues. V lost 5 bases, J lost 0 bases, and 16 bases stayed unmatched. CDR1 GEAIGNYY and CDR2 EKD come from the germline V gene.

As concerns this clone: The TCRdb protein comes from a much larger clone and disagrees with this DNA's translation at residue 3, likely due to a read error; the protein given here is derived from the DNA. The chain couples TRDV2 to TRDJ1; 8 nucleotides line up with TRDD3. CDR1 is GEAIGNYY, CDR2 EKD, per germline. The length of the CDR3 is 20 residues. CDR3 amino acids: CARDTLSGGPPREHFHKLIF. In DNA, the CDR3 is TGTGCCCGTGACACCCTCTCTGGGGGACCCCCCCGAGAACACTTCCATAAACTCATCTTT.